This TCR beta chain was sequenced during a study of Ad26.COV2.S vaccination and SARS-CoV-2 variants. Germline V gene sequence: CDR1 SNHLY, CDR2 FYNNEI. CDR3 size: 15 residues. V was clipped by 5 bases and J by 0 bases, with 10 bases between them. Libraries were prepared by immunoSEQ multiplex PCR; TCRdb keeps only in-frame clonotypes and omits some of them. The sample contains 300,000 to 400,000 clones, roughly nine tenths of which appear only once. Treatment of the sample: around 19 received Ad26.COV2.S at low or high dose, single or two shots; about 5 received placebo; per-sample allocation not given. Sample collection was performed on day 63 after the first vaccine or placebo injection. This clone occurred once.

The gene calls are TRBV2 and TRBJ1-4; D is perhaps TRBD1 (6 bases). The clonotype originates from a person aged 18 to 65 who received the Ad26.COV2.S COVID-19 vaccine or a placebo. This material consisted of peripheral blood, taken in a trial of Ad26.COV2.S vaccine versus placebo. DNA for the CDR3: TGTGCCAGCAGTACAACAGGGCCAACTAATGAAAAACTGTTTTTT. This translates into CASSTTGPTNEKLFF. The variable domain in full, completed from reference TRBV2 and TRBJ1-4, reads EPEVTQTPSHQVTQMGQEVILRCVPISNHLYFYWYRQILGQKVEFLVSFYNNEISEKSEIFDDQFSVERPDGSNFTLKIRSTKLEDSAMYFCASSTTGPTNEKLFFGSGTQLSVL.